Listed below are T cell receptor beta chains from one sample, sequenced in a study of blood T cells in healthy people across ages. TCRdb re-derived calls from the 5' RACE reads in MiXCR, one entry per CDR3 protein. The data show fewer than 600,000 distinct CDR3 sequences, 25% to 35% seen once. The data also belong to a second study, concerning T cells of mothers and their children.

Material for sequencing was blood. The receptors stem from a boy aged 2 to 10 in good health. Each CDR3 is given with its conserved first and last residue. D genes are given only for firm matches. Clone size is shown for a subset of rows, as once, few, many or a class of expanded clone.

J | size | V | D | CDR3 | DNA
TRBJ1-1 | - | TRBV7-3 | - | CASSLDWLGRMNTEAFF | TGTGCCAGCAGCTTAGATTGGTTGGGGCGTATGAACACTGAAGCTTTCTTT
TRBJ2-3 | - | TRBV7-8 | - | CASSPYDTQYF | TGTGCCAGCAGCCCTTATGATACGCAGTATTTT
TRBJ1-2 | - | TRBV25-1 | - | CASSDKTGSYGYTF | TGTGCCAGCAGTGATAAGACAGGCTCATATGGCTACACCTTC
TRBJ2-1 | - | TRBV29-1 | - | CSVVNLPYNEQFF | TGCAGCGTTGTTAACCTTCCCTACAATGAGCAGTTCTTC
TRBJ2-4 | - | TRBV2 | - | CASRESGLAKNIQYF | TGTGCCAGCAGGGAGTCAGGGCTAGCCAAAAACATTCAGTACTTC
TRBJ2-4 | - | TRBV12-3/TRBV12-4 | TRBD2 | CASSLNLAGADIQYF | TGTGCCAGCAGTCTCAACTTAGCGGGAGCGGACATTCAGTACTTC
TRBJ1-2 | few | TRBV5-1 | - | CASSPTGTDYGYTF | TGCGCCAGCAGCCCTACCGGGACGGACTATGGCTACACCTTC
TRBJ2-5 | many | TRBV29-1 | - | CSAEEGALGETQYF | TGCAGCGCCGAGGAGGGGGCGTTGGGAGAGACCCAGTACTTC
TRBJ1-2 | - | TRBV6-5 | - | CASRKGESYGYTF | TGTGCCAGCAGAAAGGGGGAGTCCTATGGCTACACCTTC
TRBJ2-2 | few | TRBV5-1 | - | CASSSAGIKGGELFF | TGCGCCAGCAGCTCGGCAGGAATCAAGGGCGGGGAGCTGTTTTTT
TRBJ1-4 | - | TRBV29-1 | - | CSVGIGTREGEKLFF | TGCAGCGTGGGAATCGGGACACGGGAGGGTGAAAAACTGTTTTTT
TRBJ2-1 | - | TRBV3-1 | - | CASSPRIGSYNEQFF | TGTGCCAGCAGCCCCAGGATAGGCTCCTACAATGAGCAGTTCTTC